The sequence of this T cell receptor beta chain was determined in a study of T cell repertoires in cytomegalovirus infection. About the study: Through public TCR beta signatures, both CMV infection and matching HLA type were indicated. General study findings and limits: The response measured ex vivo was dominated by TCR beta clonotypes (HLA-C-restricted and CMV-specific).

Trimming pared 3 bases from V and 0 bases from J, leaving 13 bases between. Germline-derived CDR1 and CDR2 are SGHAT and FQNNGV. The CDR3 consists of 16 residues. Each CDR3 protein gets one entry after TCRdb re-called the reads with MiXCR. The sample lists around 69,000 distinct CDR3 sequences, more than 20% occurring once. About this clonotype itself: Antigen unknown.

This TCR derives from a human donor in good health (CMV status not recorded). Some clones in this sample may be carry-over from other donors' samples. This specimen was CD8+ T cells from cultured PBMCs, taken from culture after CMV antigen stimulation. The chain recombines TRBV11-2 with TRBJ2-3, with D perhaps assigned TRBD1 or TRBD2 (5 bases each). CDR3 in amino acids: CASSFGATASTDTQYF. The CDR3 DNA follows: TGTGCCAGCAGCTTCGGGGCCACGGCTAGCACAGATACGCAGTATTTT.